This paragraph covers one T cell receptor (beta chain) sequence. These data belong to a study of T cell changes during pregnancy in multiple sclerosis. The data were produced by immunoSEQ multiplex PCR, yet TCRdb's version contains in-frame clones alone and is incomplete. Here the sample spans approximately 39,000 clones, approximately 92% being singletons. Trimming took 1 base from V and 4 from J; bases not matched to a gene: 3. CDR1 is LNHDA, CDR2 SQIVND, per germline (reference sequence). The CDR3 loop spans 15 amino acids. The receptor was isolated from a female donor with multiple sclerosis, enrolled in a pregnancy study. Sequencing used PBMCs (not recorded whether the cells were cultured). V gene TRBV19 combines with J gene TRBJ2-1, with 8 bases lining up with TRBD2. Here the CDR3 DNA reads TGTGCCAGTAGTATAGGACTAGCGTTGTACAATGAGCAGTTCTTC. Residues: CASSIGLALYNEQFF.